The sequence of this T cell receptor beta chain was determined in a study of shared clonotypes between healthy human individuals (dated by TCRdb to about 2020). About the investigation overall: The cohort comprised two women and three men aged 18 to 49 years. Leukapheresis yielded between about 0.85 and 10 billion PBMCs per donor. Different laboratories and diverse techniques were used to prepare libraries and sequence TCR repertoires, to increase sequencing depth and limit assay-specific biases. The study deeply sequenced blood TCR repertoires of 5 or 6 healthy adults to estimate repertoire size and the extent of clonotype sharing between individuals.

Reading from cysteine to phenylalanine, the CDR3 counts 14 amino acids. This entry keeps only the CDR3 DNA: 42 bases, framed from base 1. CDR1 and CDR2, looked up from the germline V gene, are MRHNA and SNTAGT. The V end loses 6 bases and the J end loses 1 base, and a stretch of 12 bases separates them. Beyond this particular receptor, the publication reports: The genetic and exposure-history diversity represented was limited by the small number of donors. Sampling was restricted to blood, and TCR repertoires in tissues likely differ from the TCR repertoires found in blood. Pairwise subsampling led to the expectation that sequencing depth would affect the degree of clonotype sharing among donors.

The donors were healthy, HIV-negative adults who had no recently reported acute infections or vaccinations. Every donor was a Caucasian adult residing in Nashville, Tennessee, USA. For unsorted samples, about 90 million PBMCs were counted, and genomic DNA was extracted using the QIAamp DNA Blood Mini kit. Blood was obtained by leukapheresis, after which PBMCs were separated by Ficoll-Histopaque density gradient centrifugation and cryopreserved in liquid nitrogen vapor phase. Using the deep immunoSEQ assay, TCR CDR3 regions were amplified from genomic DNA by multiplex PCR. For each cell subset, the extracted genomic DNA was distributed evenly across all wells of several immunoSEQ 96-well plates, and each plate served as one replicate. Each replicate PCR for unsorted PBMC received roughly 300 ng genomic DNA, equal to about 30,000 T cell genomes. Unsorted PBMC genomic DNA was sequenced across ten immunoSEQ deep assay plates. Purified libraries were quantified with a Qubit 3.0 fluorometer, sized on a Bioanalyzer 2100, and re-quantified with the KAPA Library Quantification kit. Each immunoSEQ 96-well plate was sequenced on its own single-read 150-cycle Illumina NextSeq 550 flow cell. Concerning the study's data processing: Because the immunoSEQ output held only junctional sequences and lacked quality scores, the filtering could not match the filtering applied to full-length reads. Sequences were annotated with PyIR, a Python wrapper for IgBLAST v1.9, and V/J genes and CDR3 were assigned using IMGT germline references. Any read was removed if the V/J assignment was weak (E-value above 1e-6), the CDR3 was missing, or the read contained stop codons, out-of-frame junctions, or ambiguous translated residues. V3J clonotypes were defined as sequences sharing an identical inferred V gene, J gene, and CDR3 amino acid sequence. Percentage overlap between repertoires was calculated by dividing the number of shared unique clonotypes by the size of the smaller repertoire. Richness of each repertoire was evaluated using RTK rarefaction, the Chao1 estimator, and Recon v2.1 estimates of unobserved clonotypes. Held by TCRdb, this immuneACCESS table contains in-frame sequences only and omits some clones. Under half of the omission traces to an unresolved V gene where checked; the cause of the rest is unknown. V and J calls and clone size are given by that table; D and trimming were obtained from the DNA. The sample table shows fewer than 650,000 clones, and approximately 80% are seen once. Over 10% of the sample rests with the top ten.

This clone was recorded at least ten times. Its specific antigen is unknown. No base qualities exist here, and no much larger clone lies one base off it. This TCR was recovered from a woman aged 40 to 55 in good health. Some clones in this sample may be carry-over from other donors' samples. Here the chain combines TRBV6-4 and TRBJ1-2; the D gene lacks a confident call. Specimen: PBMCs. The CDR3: CASRADSYNYGYTF. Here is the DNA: TGTGCCAGCAGGGCGGACTCTTATAACTATGGCTACACCTTC.